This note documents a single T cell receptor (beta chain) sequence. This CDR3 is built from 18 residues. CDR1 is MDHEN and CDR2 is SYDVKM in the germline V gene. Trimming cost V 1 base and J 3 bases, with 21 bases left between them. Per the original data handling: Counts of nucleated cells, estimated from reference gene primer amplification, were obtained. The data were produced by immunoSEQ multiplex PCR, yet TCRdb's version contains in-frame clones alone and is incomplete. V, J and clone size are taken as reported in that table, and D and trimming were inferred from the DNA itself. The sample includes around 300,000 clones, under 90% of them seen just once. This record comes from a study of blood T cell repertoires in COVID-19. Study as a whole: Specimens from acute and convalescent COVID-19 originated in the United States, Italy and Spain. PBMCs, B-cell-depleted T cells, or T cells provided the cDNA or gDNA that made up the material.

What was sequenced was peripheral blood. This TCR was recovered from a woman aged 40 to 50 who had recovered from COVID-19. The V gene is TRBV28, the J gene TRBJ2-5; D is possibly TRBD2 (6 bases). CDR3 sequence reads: CASSLSDYGLSWKETQYF. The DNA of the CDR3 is TGTGCCAGCAGTTTATCCGACTACGGACTATCCTGGAAAGAGACCCAGTACTTC.